This entry is about one TCR beta chain. The data are from a study of control samples from healthy donors and cancer patients. V trimming: 10 bases; J trimming: 7 bases; junction bases outside the gene matches: 5. The CDR3 extends over 13 amino acids. Looked up from germline, CDR1 is KGHDR and CDR2 is SFDVKD. The protocol was immunoSEQ multiplex PCR, while the TCRdb copy is restricted to in-frame clones and leaves out a portion. Of some 150,000 clones in the sample, roughly 95% are singletons; the top ten hold approximately 0.97%. The rearrangement uses TRBV24-1 and TRBJ2-1; 11 bases are a match to TRBD2. Specimen: blood. This receptor was obtained from a woman in her 30s in good health. DNA of the CDR3: TGTGCCACTTTAGCGGGAGGGACGAATGAGCAGTTCTTC. This encodes CATLAGGTNEQFF.